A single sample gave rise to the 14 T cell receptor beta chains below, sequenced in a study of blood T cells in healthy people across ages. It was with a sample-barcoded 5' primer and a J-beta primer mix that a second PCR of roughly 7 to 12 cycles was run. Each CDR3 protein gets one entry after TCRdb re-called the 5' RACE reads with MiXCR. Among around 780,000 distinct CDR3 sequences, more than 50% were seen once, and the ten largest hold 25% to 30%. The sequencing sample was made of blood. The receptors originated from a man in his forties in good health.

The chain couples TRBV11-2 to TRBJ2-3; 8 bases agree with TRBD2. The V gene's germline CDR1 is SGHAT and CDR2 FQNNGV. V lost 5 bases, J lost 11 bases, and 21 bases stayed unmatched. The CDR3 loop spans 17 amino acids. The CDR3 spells CASSLIRAGGPPGRQYF. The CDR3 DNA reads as TGTGCCAGCAGCCTAATAAGGGCGGGAGGCCCCCCTGGGAGGCAGTATTTT.

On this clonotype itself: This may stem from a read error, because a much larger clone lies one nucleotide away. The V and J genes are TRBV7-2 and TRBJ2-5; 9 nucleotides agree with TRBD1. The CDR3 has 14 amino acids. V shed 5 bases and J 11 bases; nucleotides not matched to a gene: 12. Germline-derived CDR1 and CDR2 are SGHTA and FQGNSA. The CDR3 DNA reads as TGTACCAGCAGCCCCCCGGGACAGGGATATCGACAGTACTTC. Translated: CTSSPPGQGYRQYF.

The chain's CDR3 is CASSFSSNTEAFF. For the CDR3, the DNA is TGTGCCAGCAGCTTTAGTTCGAACACTGAAGCTTTCTTT. V and J are TRBV11-2 and TRBJ1-1; the D is unclear. Germline V gene sequence: CDR1 SGHAT, CDR2 FQNNGV. V lost 3 bases to trimming and J lost 1 base, with 6 bases between them. This CDR3 has 13 residues.

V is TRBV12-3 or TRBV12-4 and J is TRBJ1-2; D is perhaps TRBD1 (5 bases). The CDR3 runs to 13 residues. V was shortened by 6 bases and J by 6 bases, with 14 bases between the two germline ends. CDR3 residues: CASRGRDSNGYTF. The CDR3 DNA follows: TGTGCCAGCAGGGGACGGGATTCTAATGGCTACACCTTC.

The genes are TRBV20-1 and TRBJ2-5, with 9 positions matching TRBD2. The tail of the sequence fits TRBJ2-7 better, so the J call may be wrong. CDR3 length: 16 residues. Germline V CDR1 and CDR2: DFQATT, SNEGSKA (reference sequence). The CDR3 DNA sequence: TGCAGTGCTAGAGATCCCCGCGGGAGGGGCCGATACGAGCAGTACTTC. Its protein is CSARDPRGRGRYEQYF.

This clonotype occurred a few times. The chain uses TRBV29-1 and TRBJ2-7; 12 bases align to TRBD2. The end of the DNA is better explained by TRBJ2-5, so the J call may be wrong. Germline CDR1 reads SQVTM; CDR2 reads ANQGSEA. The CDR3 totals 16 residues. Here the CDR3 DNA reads TGCAGCGTTGAAGATCCGACTAGCGGGAGTGAAGAGACCCAGTACTTC. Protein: CSVEDPTSGSEETQYF.

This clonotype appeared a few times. CDR3 loop: CASSLFPGSYEQYF. The DNA for the CDR3 is TGCGCCAGCAGCTTGTTTCCGGGGAGCTACGAGCAGTACTTC. V and J are TRBV5-1 and TRBJ2-7; a weak D match, TRBD2 (5 bases). Trimming removed 1 base from V and 3 bases from J, with 11 bases in between. The V gene's germline CDR1 is SGHRS and CDR2 YFSETQ. The CDR3 has 14 amino acids.

The CDR3 spells CSATPGQTQETQYF. The CDR3 DNA reads as TGCAGTGCTACTCCGGGACAGACCCAAGAGACCCAGTACTTC. The chain employs TRBV20-1 and TRBJ2-7; 7 positions agree with TRBD1. The J call could be wrong; TRBJ2-5 is a better fit for the DNA end. This CDR3 region has 14 residues. Germline V CDR1 and CDR2: DFQATT, SNEGSKA (reference sequence).

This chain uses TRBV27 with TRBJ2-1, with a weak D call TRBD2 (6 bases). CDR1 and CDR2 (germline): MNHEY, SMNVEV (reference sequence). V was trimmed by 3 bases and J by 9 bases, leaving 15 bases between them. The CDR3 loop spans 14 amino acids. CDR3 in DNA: TGTGCCAGCAGTTTCCGTTTAGCGGTGACTGAGCAGTTCTTC. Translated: CASSFRLAVTEQFF.

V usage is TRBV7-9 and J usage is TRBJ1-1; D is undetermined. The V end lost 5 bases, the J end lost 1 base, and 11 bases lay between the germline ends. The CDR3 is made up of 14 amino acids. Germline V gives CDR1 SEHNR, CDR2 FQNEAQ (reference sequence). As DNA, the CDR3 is TGTGCCAGCAGCCCTACCGAGGGGAACACTGAAGCTTTCTTT. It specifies CASSPTEGNTEAFF.

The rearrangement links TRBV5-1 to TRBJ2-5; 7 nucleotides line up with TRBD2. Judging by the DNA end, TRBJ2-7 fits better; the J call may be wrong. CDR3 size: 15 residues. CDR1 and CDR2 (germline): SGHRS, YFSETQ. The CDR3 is CASIIDPSGLYEQYF. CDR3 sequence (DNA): TGCGCCAGCATCATTGACCCTAGCGGACTTTACGAGCAGTACTTC.

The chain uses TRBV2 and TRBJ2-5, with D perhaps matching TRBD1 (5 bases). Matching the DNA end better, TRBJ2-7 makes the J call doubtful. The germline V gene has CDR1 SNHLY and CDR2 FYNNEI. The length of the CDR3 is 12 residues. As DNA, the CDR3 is TGTGCCAGCAGTGAGTGGACATACGAGCAGTACTTC. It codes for CASSEWTYEQYF.

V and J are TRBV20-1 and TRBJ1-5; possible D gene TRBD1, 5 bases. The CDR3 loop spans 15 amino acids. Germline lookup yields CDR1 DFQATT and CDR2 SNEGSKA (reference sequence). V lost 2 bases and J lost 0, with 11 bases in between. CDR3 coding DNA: TGCAGTGCTAGACTTCCAGGGCCTAGCAATCAGCCCCAGCATTTT. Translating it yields CSARLPGPSNQPQHF.

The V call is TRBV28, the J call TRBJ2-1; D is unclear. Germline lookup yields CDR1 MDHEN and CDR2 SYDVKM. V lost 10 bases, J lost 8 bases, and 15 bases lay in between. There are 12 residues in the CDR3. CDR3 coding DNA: TGTGCCACGGCGGAAGGAGTCCATGAGCAGTTCTTC. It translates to CATAEGVHEQFF.